At least ten counts were recorded for the clone carrying this T cell receptor (beta chain). The antigen is undetermined. The sample belongs to a study of T-cell reconstitution after alpha-beta-depleted transplantation in children. Study outcomes and limitations: Surviving recipient T cells and thymic progenitors underlay high day-60 TCRbeta diversity in some patients. A year post-transplant, T-cell counts and diversity derived mostly from newly produced T cells. Expanded graft clones numbering several hundred reportedly gave rise to alpha-beta T cells about two months after transplant.

V dropped 6 bases and J dropped 5; count of bases not matched to a gene: 9. Germline CDR1 is MDHEN and CDR2 is SYDVKM. The CDR3 has 15 residues. The TCRbeta library was prepared with unique molecular identifiers. Via MiXCR, TCRdb re-called the PCR reads, giving one row per CDR3 protein. The sample lists around 110,000 distinct CDR3 sequences; around a tenth were seen once. The material sequenced was PBMCs, taken before TCRalphabeta/CD19-depleted stem cell transplant. The receptor was derived from a boy aged 2-9 years with acute lymphoblastic leukemia, due to receive a stem cell transplant. V usage is TRBV28 and J usage is TRBJ2-4; 8 nucleotides agree with TRBD1. Here the CDR3 DNA reads TGTGCCAGCAGCCATACGCTGGACAGGGAAAACATTCAGTACTTC. Translation gives CASSHTLDRENIQYF.